This TCR beta chain was recovered during a study of identical twins' blood T cells (dated by TCRdb to the early 2010s). As for the study more broadly: Roughly 50 million Illumina reads were obtained across roughly 12 libraries, of which six were alpha-chain libraries and six were beta-chain libraries. The study compared TCR alpha and beta chain repertoires of three pairs of monozygous twins using next-generation sequencing to assess genetic influence on repertoire formation.

The CDR3 measures 18 amino acids from cysteine to phenylalanine. Only the CDR3 part of the read is kept: 54 bases, read in frame from the first base. Trimming takes 5 bases off V and 2 bases off J; junction bases not matched to a gene: 11. Reading the germline V gene gives CDR1 SGHDT and CDR2 YYEEEE. The investigation overall reported the following: V gene usage was reported to be markedly more similar within twin pairs than between unrelated donors, even among non-selected out-of-frame TCRbeta clonotypes. The proposed role of the TCRalpha J segment in MHC recognition during thymic selection was stated to require validation by independent studies. How many CDR3 clonotypes two donors shared depended mainly on the product of their cloneset sizes, and the twins did not clearly stray from this trend. Because the twins were raised together, environmental influences could not be ruled out as an explanation for the similarity between twins. Among the most abundant TCRbeta clonotypes, every donor shared more CDR3 sequences with her own twin than with unrelated donors.

Six healthy women forming three monozygous twin pairs were used as donors. All three twin pairs had been raised together and were thought likely to have encountered the same vaccines and infectious agents. TCR cDNA libraries were prepared from RNA that was isolated from peripheral blood mononuclear cells. Library preparation used 5' RACE. TCRdb shows the sequencer as Illumina Genome Analyzer IIx. To prepare the RNA-based TCR cDNA libraries, a previously described protocol was followed, with several modifications. Sample-specific barcodes were introduced on both ends of each TCR cDNA library during cDNA synthesis and amplification to prevent cross-contamination. The authors processed their data as follows. Each individual had between about 90,000 and nearly 550,000 identified clonotypes, and each library contained about 2 to 3.6 million CDR3-containing reads. Reads carrying improper barcode index combinations were removed, after which the MiTCR software was used to build a cloneset for each library. MiTCR filtered or rescued low-quality reads and corrected PCR and sequencing errors when assembling CDR3 clonotypes. Artificial out-of-frame clonotypes were removed by being mapped to in-frame sequences, with one indel in the CDR3 allowed. V and J gene usage similarity between donors was measured as Jensen-Shannon divergence divided by mean entropy. TCRdb ran its own pipeline on the public reads, namely fastp trimming at Q25 and MiXCR clone calling, and kept in-frame beta chains. Rows with a matching CDR3 protein are joined into one entry that keeps the most common DNA and genes. What appears here as the V and J calls and clone size reflects TCRdb's work, not the paper's. For this sample the table gives fewer than 450,000 distinct CDR3 sequences, of which roughly 31% were detected only once. The top ten clonotypes cover 6.1% of the sample.

This clonotype was observed a handful of times. This clone's antigen is unknown. No clone much larger than this one lies a single base away; base qualities are absent. Sequencing used PBMCs. The rearrangement joined TRBV5-6 to TRBJ2-2, with 11 bases matching TRBD1. The receptor was derived from a woman aged 18-49 years in good health. The DNA reads TGTGCCAGCAGGCTTGCGGACAGGGGGCGATCAAACACCGGGGAGCTGTTTTTT. Its translation is CASRLADRGRSNTGELFF.